This T cell receptor beta chain was recorded in a study of HIV-infected patients and healthy controls (dated by TCRdb to between 2012 and 2015). Study-level background: The study asked whether deep sequencing of the TCR repertoire from small blood samples of HIV patients could detect immune perturbation and reconstitution.

Using SuperScript III with primers targeting the alpha and beta constant regions, approximately 500 ng of RNA was reverse transcribed. Alpha and beta chain libraries were generated separately via chain-specific third strand synthesis with multiplexing indices. To avoid primer bias, the protocol used one single primer pair to amplify every rearrangement within a chain, and the protocol also attached molecular barcodes to each cDNA molecule. The SP2 sequencing primer site and a random hexamer were carried on a 5' RACE adapter, to which purified cDNA was joined by T4 RNA Ligase 1. Second strand synthesis was primed from the SP2 site with Phusion polymerase, using slow temperature ramps to favor optimal annealing. Two random hexamer sequences, both added before amplification and joined together, made up the 12-nucleotide barcode of each molecule. A brief initial PCR introduced P5 and P7 adapter elements together with a second index, and a roughly 23-cycle amplification PCR using P5s and P7 primers was subsequently performed. In total the libraries went through about 27 PCR cycles, after which the libraries were quantified on a Qubit, sized on a Bioanalyzer, and diluted to 3 to 4.5 nM. Sequencing of the normalized libraries was performed on an Illumina MiSeq with 2 x 250 paired-end kits. Reverse transcription reactions underwent purification over MinElute columns, with elution into roughly 10 ul Tris-Cl. A 1:1 ratio of AMPure XP beads was used to clean the adapter ligations after they had run for about 23 hours at 16 degrees C. Under the source paper's analysis protocol: Demultiplexed FASTQ files were processed with a modified Decombinator by which V, J, insert and barcode information was output. Sequences that shared a barcode but differed from the dominant sequence were discarded as errors, and original cDNA molecules were estimated by counting barcodes clustered at Levenshtein distance 3. For downstream analyses, the R packages ineq, vegan, igraph and RCytoscape were used, along with IMGT nomenclature and CDR3 definitions. The authors computed V gene usage over distinct sequences and counted each TCR a single time to avoid skew from clonal expansion. Similarity networks connected unique CDR3 amino acid sequences within a donor whenever two sequences differed by a single Levenshtein edit. Published HIV-specific CDR3s (approximately 100 alpha, 600 to 800 beta) and CMV-specific CDR3s (roughly 13 alpha, roughly 250 beta) were assembled and queried against the repertoires. It was shown by random subsampling to size-matched repertoires that the decreased diversity of patients was not caused by their lower sequence numbers. Using fastp at Q25 and MiXCR, TCRdb reprocessed the public reads and kept productive beta chains. Every CDR3 protein is listed once, alongside the most common genes and DNA of its rows. The V and J calls reflect TCRdb's pipeline rather than the authors' work. Present in this sample are more than 15,000 distinct CDR3 sequences, 4.5% to 7% of which were seen just once. Under 2.5% of the sample lies in the top ten.

V loses 2 bases of germline sequence and J loses 2 bases, and the interval between the two ends is 7 bases. As encoded in the germline V gene, CDR1 is MNHNS while CDR2 is SASEGT. The CDR3 holds 15 amino acids from the cysteine to the phenylalanine. The sequence is cut down to CDR3 DNA, 45 bases in frame from base 1. The paper as a whole reports these results and caveats: Mean usage differed significantly between HIV-infected patients and controls for eight alpha and eight beta V genes. The observed differences in diversity could not be explained by the slight differences in age and sex profiles between the study cohorts. Size-matched repertoire data did not replicate the apparent post-therapy recovery of the Gini index in HIV-infected patients. More CDR3s were shared between individuals among healthy controls than among HIV+ patients, as measured by Jaccard index and by the count of highly shared sequences. The pairing of alpha and beta chains was not determined in the samples. Healthy control repertoires showed roughly threefold more distinct CDR3s and higher Shannon diversity than untreated HIV+ repertoires. Processing included only sixteen HIV-infected individuals, and this was regarded by the authors as a major limit on how widely the findings apply. MAIT cell alpha-chain CDR3s were found at high frequency in healthy controls but were severely depleted in HIV+ repertoires. The study did not determine donor HLA types. Rare events from HIV-infected data received too much weight under size-matching, and comparisons were complicated by unequal numbers of distinct sequences between patients and controls. During therapy, a significant decrease in frequency was seen for HIV-associated CDR3s, whereas no significant change was found for CMV-associated CDR3s, although most of them became more frequent. The dynamics of distinct T-cell subpopulations could not be separated, and sequencing depth was restricted, because whole blood was used. HIV-infected repertoires had significantly higher mean Gini indices than controls, possibly reflecting oligoclonality.

This clonotype qualifies as medium-sized (0.01 to 0.1%). Its antigen is not yet known. Nothing much larger sits one base from this clone, and base qualities are not available. Since whole blood was used without any cell fractionation, the repertoire reflected all peripheral T cells in unsorted form. As controls, ten healthy donors without infection were sampled, and four of the ten donors were sampled a second time roughly 3 months later. For RNA extraction, about 2.7 ml of peripheral blood was collected into Tempus tubes. Residual genomic DNA was removed with the TURBO-DNase kit and globin mRNA was depleted with GLOBINclear.

This receptor chain uses TRBV6-1 and TRBJ2-6; a weak D assignment points to TRBD2 (5 bases agree). This TCR was sampled from an adult in good health. Source material: blood. CDR3 reads: CASSETSTGANVLTF. Read as DNA, the sequence is TGTGCCAGCAGTGAAACTAGTACTGGGGCCAACGTCCTGACTTTC.